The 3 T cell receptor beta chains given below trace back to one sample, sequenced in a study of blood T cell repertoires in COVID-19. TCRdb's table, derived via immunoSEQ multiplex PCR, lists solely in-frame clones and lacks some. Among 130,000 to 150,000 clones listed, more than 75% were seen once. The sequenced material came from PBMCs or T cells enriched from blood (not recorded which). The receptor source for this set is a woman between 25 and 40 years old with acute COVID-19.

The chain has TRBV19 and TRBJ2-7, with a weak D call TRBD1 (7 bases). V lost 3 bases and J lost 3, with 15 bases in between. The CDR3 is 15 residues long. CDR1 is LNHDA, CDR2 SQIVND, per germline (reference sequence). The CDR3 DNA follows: TGTGCCAGTAGTATCAGGAGGGGGCTGGGCTACGAGCAGTACTTC. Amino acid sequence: CASSIRRGLGYEQYF.

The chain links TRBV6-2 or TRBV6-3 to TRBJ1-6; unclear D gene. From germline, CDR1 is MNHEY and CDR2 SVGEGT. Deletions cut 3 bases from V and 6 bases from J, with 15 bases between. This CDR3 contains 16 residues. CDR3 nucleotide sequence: TGTGCCAGCAGTTATCCTGGGAGTTGGGGTAATTCACCCCTCCACTTT. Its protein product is CASSYPGSWGNSPLHF.

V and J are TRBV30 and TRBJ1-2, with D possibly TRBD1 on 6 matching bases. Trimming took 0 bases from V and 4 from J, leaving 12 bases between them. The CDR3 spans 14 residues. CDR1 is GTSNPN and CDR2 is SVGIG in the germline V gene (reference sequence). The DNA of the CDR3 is TGTGCCTGGAGTGTTGGGGGCTCTGGCTATGGCTACACCTTC. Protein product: CAWSVGGSGYGYTF.